This TCR beta chain is drawn from a study of OX40 agonist ivuxolimab in advanced cancers. Turning to the overall study: Ivuxolimab, which targeted the costimulatory receptor OX40 (CD134), was an agonistic, fully human IgG2 monoclonal antibody. The paper covers the monotherapy dose-escalation part of the phase I ivuxolimab trial, which included N ≈ 50 patients. Intravenous ivuxolimab was administered to patients every 2 weeks at six dose levels: 0.01, 0.1, 0.3, 1.5, 3 and 10 mg/kg. In the dose-escalation cohort, more than 75% of patients were male, and the mean age was approximately 60 years, with a range of 23 to 79. Partial responses occurred in three dose-escalation patients, of whom one had hepatocellular carcinoma and two had cutaneous melanoma. Among the 50 to 55 dose-escalation patients, approximately 20 had hepatocellular carcinoma, 15 or so melanoma, 9 renal cell carcinoma and 9 head and neck cancer. Patients were allowed to have had prior anti-PD-1, anti-PD-L1 or anti-CTLA-4 therapy, and 40% of the dose-escalation patients had been treated with checkpoint inhibitors. Peripheral TCRbeta sequencing was intended to test whether TCR sequence diversity was altered and clonal T-cell expansion was caused by ivuxolimab. Study-wide findings and limitations: Antigen specificity was not determined for the clonally expanded peripheral T cells. Partial responders in the 0.1-3.0 mg/kg groups had among the lowest normalized peripheral clonal expansion, especially among CD8+ T cells. Low levels of normalized T-cell clonal expansion were also seen in some patients who did not respond. After ivuxolimab, expanded clones were on average more numerous among CD8+ T cells than among CD4+ T cells. At doses of 0.1 to 3.0 mg/kg, clonal expansion of both CD4+ and CD8+ T cells in blood was seen between baseline and week 6.

The trial excluded patients who had a history of autoimmune disease or who were on systemic immunosuppression. Peripheral blood for TCR sequencing was collected from all dose cohorts at baseline, on cycle 4 day 1, and on cycle 7 day 1. The samples were drawn from a first-in-human, open-label, multicenter phase I dose-escalation trial of ivuxolimab. The trial enrolled adults with locally advanced or metastatic head and neck squamous cell, hepatocellular, melanoma or renal cell carcinoma. Before TCR sequencing, CD4+ T cells and CD8+ T cells were sorted from peripheral blood as separate populations. To sequence the TCRbeta CDR3 region, genomic DNA was isolated from the sorted cells. The immunoSEQ Assay was used for sequencing of TCRbeta CDR3 regions. Drawn from immuneACCESS, this table holds only the in-frame rearrangements with V and J called that TCRdb kept. Clones are partly lost; checked studies trace under half to an unresolved V gene and leave the rest unexplained. For this sample there are nearly 110,000 clones; 91% appear just once. The ten largest account for approximately 1.2% of the sample.

This clone appeared once. Its antigen remains unidentified. The record has no base qualities; no much larger clone is one base away. Between the V and J ends, shortened by 2 bases and 7 bases respectively, the junction contains 23 bases. The CDR3 sequence holds 18 residues, the cysteine and phenylalanine included. CDR3 DNA is the only sequence kept; it has 54 bases, read in frame from the first base. CDR1 and CDR2 were assigned from the germline V gene as MNHNS and SASEGT. Sequencing used CD4+ or CD8+ T cells sorted from blood, obtained in a trial of the OX40 agonist ivuxolimab. The receptor's source is an adult with an advanced solid tumor such as melanoma, head and neck, liver or kidney cancer. The V and J segments used are TRBV6-1 and TRBJ1-4; the D segment could be TRBD1, given 6 matching bases. The DNA sequence is TGTGCCAGCAGTGAAAAAAGATCGCCGACAGGAAGCTTTGAAAAACTGTTTTTT. Its protein is CASSEKRSPTGSFEKLFF.